These T cell receptor beta chains were read from a single sample in a study of molecular identifiers for immune sequencing clone quantification. TCRdb ran MiXCR on the PCR reads and lists one entry per CDR3 protein. The top ten hold 0.78% of the sample, which has some 580,000 distinct CDR3 sequences, roughly 25% seen once. Sequenced sample: naive CD8+ T cells from blood, with Jurkat cell RNA spiked in. All receptors come from a human donor in good health. Some libraries in this study had Jurkat cell RNA spiked in. Each CDR3 is given with its conserved first and last residue. D genes are given only for firm matches. Part of the rows lack a size; the others show once, few, many or a class for expanded clones.

j_call	v_call	clone_size	d_call	cdr3_nt	cdr3_aa
TRBJ1-1	TRBV12-3/TRBV12-4	-	-	TGTGCCAGCACCTACACAGGGCGCGGCACTGAAGCTTTCTTT	CASTYTGRGTEAFF
TRBJ1-2	TRBV6-1	-	TRBD1	TGTGCCAGCACGGACAGGGCCTTAGCTGACTATGGCTACACCTTC	CASTDRALADYGYTF
TRBJ1-2	TRBV16	-	TRBD1	TGTGCCAGCAGCCACTTCGCGGGACAGGGTAACTATGGCTACACCTTC	CASSHFAGQGNYGYTF
TRBJ2-1	TRBV2	-	TRBD2	TGTGCCAGCAGTGATGGGACTAGCAGAAACAATGAGCAGTTCTTC	CASSDGTSRNNEQFF
TRBJ2-7	TRBV6-6	-	TRBD2	TGTGCCAGCGGGGCACTAGCGGGTACATACGAGCAGTACTTC	CASGALAGTYEQYF
TRBJ2-7	TRBV19	-	-	TGTGCCAGTAGTATGGGGCAGCACTACGAGCAGTACTTC	CASSMGQHYEQYF
TRBJ1-1	TRBV6-1	once	-	TGTGCCAGCAATAGGGAGTTTTACGCTGAAGCTTTCTTT	CASNREFYAEAFF
TRBJ2-2	TRBV2	-	-	TGTGCCAGCAGTGACGTAGGAGGGACCTGGGAGCTGTTTTTT	CASSDVGGTWELFF
TRBJ2-7	TRBV3-2	-	-	TGTGCCAGCAGCCAAGGACAGTACGAGCAGTACTTC	CASSQGQYEQYF
TRBJ1-5	TRBV19	few	TRBD1	TGTGCCAGTAGTATAGCCACGAGGGGGCGAAATCAGCCCCAGCATTTT	CASSIATRGRNQPQHF
TRBJ2-7	TRBV6-2/TRBV6-3	few	-	TGTGCCAGCAGTTCCCCTGGGGGCCGGACCTACGAGCAGTACTTC	CASSSPGGRTYEQYF
TRBJ2-7	TRBV5-4	many	TRBD1	TGTGCCAGCAGCCCCGGGACAGGGCAAGAGCAGTACTTC	CASSPGTGQEQYF
TRBJ1-3	TRBV6-5	-	-	TGTGCCAGCAGTTACTCGTTTTCGGGAGAAAGCACATCTGGAAACACCATATATTTT	CASSYSFSGESTSGNTIYF
TRBJ1-2	TRBV28	few	-	TGTGCCAGCAATGGGGGCGACAAGTGGGATGGCTACACCTTC	CASNGGDKWDGYTF
TRBJ1-5	TRBV12-3/TRBV12-4	many	-	TGTGCCAGCACCCCTGGGGAGAATCAGCCCCAGCATTTT	CASTPGENQPQHF
TRBJ2-3	TRBV5-1	many	TRBD1	TGCGCCAGCAGCTTTACAGGGGGCACCGCAGATACGCAGTATTTT	CASSFTGGTADTQYF
TRBJ1-1	TRBV4-2	few	-	TGTGCCAGCAGCCAAGAGGGACCGGACACTGAAGCTTTCTTT	CASSQEGPDTEAFF
TRBJ1-1	TRBV7-9	few	-	TGTGCCAGCAGCTTATCCGTAGGGAGGAACACTGAAGCTTTCTTT	CASSLSVGRNTEAFF
TRBJ2-2	TRBV12-3/TRBV12-4	-	TRBD2	TGTGCCAGCAGTTTAGGGGCTAGCGGAAACGGGGAGCTGTTTTTT	CASSLGASGNGELFF
TRBJ2-3	TRBV7-2	few	TRBD2	TGTGCCAGCAGCTCAGACTTCGGACTAGCGGGAGCAGATACGCAGTATTTT	CASSSDFGLAGADTQYF
TRBJ2-3	TRBV10-3	many	-	TGTGCCATCAGTCCGCGTGGGGCCACAGATACGCAGTATTTT	CAISPRGATDTQYF
TRBJ2-7	TRBV5-1	few	-	TGCGCCAGCAGCTGGACAGCAATTTCCTCCTACGAGCAGTACTTC	CASSWTAISSYEQYF
TRBJ1-2	TRBV3-1	once	-	TGTGCCAGCAGCCTCCCGCGGAACTATGGCTACACCTTC	CASSLPRNYGYTF
TRBJ2-3	TRBV13	many	-	TGTGCCAGCAGCCAAACCCGGGCCAACACAGATACGCAGTATTTT	CASSQTRANTDTQYF
TRBJ2-3	TRBV5-4	many	-	TGTGCCAGCAGCTTGGACGGGAGTGACACAGATACGCAGTATTTT	CASSLDGSDTDTQYF
TRBJ2-3	TRBV4-1	few	-	TGCGCCAGCAGCCAAGAAGGACAGCCCCTTACGTCAGGTACGCAGTATTTT	CASSQEGQPLTSGTQYF
TRBJ2-3	TRBV9	many	-	TGTGCCAGCAGCGTATTGGGGGGTACAGATACGCAGTATTTT	CASSVLGGTDTQYF
TRBJ1-1	TRBV29-1	many	TRBD1	TGCAGCGTTGAAGGTCAGGGGGTGAACACTGAAGCTTTCTTT	CSVEGQGVNTEAFF
TRBJ2-2	TRBV19	-	-	TGTGCCAGTAGTATAGATGTCGGAGGGACGAACACCGGGGAGCTGTTTTTT	CASSIDVGGTNTGELFF
TRBJ2-2	TRBV3-2	-	-	TGTGCCAGCAGCCATACTTCCACAGGGAACGCGAACACCGGGGAGCTGTTTTTT	CASSHTSTGNANTGELFF
TRBJ1-5	TRBV6-6	-	-	TGTGCCAGCGTTTTTTACGGCAATCAGCCCCAGCATTTT	CASVFYGNQPQHF
TRBJ2-2	TRBV7-9	-	TRBD2	TGTGCCAGCAGCTTGACTAGCGAAAGGACCGGGGAGATGTTTTTT	CASSLTSERTGEMFF
TRBJ2-7	TRBV4-2	-	TRBD2	TGTGCCAGCAGCCAAGAAATTGGGGGGGGTTACGAGCAGTACTTC	CASSQEIGGGYEQYF
TRBJ2-7	TRBV6-2/TRBV6-3	few	TRBD2	TGTGCCAGCCTCCAGCTAGCGGGAGACGAGCAGTACTTC	CASLQLAGDEQYF
TRBJ2-3	TRBV4-3	few	TRBD2	TGCGCCAGCAGCCAAGAAGCTAGCGGGGGGGCCCGGGATACGCAGTATTTT	CASSQEASGGARDTQYF
TRBJ2-3	TRBV15	-	-	TGTGCCACCAGCAGTTCTAGCACAGATACGCAGTATTTT	CATSSSSTDTQYF
TRBJ2-1	TRBV4-2	-	TRBD2	TGTGCCAGCAGCCAACCTCTAGCGGGACCCAGCTCCTACAATGAGCAGTTCTTC	CASSQPLAGPSSYNEQFF
TRBJ1-2	TRBV28	few	-	TGTGCCAGCAGTTTCGACAGAAACTATGGCTACACCTTC	CASSFDRNYGYTF
TRBJ2-1	TRBV20-1	-	-	TGCAGTGCTAGAGATCTAGAAAGGAATAACAATGAGCAGTTCTTC	CSARDLERNNNEQFF
TRBJ2-1	TRBV7-6	-	TRBD2	TGTGCCAGCAGCTTAGCGACTAGCCGGGGCTCCTACAATGAGCAGTTCTTC	CASSLATSRGSYNEQFF
TRBJ2-1	TRBV7-8	-	-	TGTGCCAGCAGCCCCAGTTCCCAGGGCTCCTACAATGAGCAGTTCTTC	CASSPSSQGSYNEQFF
TRBJ2-2	TRBV12-3/TRBV12-4	-	TRBD2	TGTGCCAGCAGTTCTAGCGGGGGGGGCACCGGGGAGCTGTTTTTT	CASSSSGGGTGELFF
TRBJ2-7	TRBV19	few	TRBD2	TGTGCCAGTACGGCTGGGACGGGAGGGACTACCGAGCAGTACTTC	CASTAGTGGTTEQYF
TRBJ2-3	TRBV12-3/TRBV12-4	-	-	TGTGCCAGCAGTCAGGGGACTCGCCGTTTCACAGATACGCAGTATTTT	CASSQGTRRFTDTQYF
TRBJ2-5	TRBV6-1	-	-	TGTGCCAGCAGATCGGGACCGATACAAGAGACCCAGTACTTC	CASRSGPIQETQYF
TRBJ2-3	TRBV5-1	many	-	TGCGCCAGCAGCTCTGAGAGGGGGGAATTGGATACGCAGTATTTT	CASSSERGELDTQYF
TRBJ1-1	TRBV28	-	-	TGTGCCAGCAGTTTACTCGGCGCCTCCCTCACTGAAGCTTTCTTT	CASSLLGASLTEAFF
TRBJ2-1	TRBV10-3	-	-	TGTGCCATCAGTGGGGTTTTAGCAGACGAAAAACTATACAATGAGCAGTTCTTC	CAISGVLADEKLYNEQFF
TRBJ2-7	TRBV6-1	-	TRBD1	TGTGCCAGCAGCGCGACAGGGGGCAACGAGCAGTACTTC	CASSATGGNEQYF
TRBJ2-1	TRBV4-1	many	TRBD2	TGCGCCAGCAGCCAAGCTCTAGCGGGAGTGGATGAGCAGTTCTTC	CASSQALAGVDEQFF
TRBJ2-6	TRBV29-1	-	TRBD1	TGCAGCGCCCATGGGCAGGGACAGGGGGCTGGGGCCAACGTCCTGACTTTC	CSAHGQGQGAGANVLTF